One sample yielded the 4 T cell receptor delta chains listed below, sequenced in a study of γδ T cells in repeated Plasmodium falciparum infection. TCRdb fed the multiplex PCR reads into CATT to redo clone calling. The sample contains roughly 90,000 delta-chain clones, roughly 0.9% of which appear only once. Bulk repertoires came from Vgamma9/Vdelta2+ or Vdelta2-negative gammadelta T cells flow-sorted from PBMC. The sequenced sample was gamma-delta T cells from blood. The receptors stem from a pool of human donors (malaria-infected and uninfected, not separated).

This clone came up many times. TCRdb records a much larger clone's protein for this DNA, with a difference at residue 8 that likely arises from a read error; the protein given is the translation of the DNA. V usage is TRDV1 and J usage is TRDJ1; TRDD3 matches 13 bases. The CDR3 runs 19 residues. Trimming removed 9 bases from V and 1 base from J; junction bases left unmatched: 17. The germline gives CDR1 TSWWSYY, CDR2 QGS. In DNA, the CDR3 is TGTGCTCTCAATCACAAGGCAGACTGGGGGATACGGCCCACCGATAAACTCATCTTT. Amino acids: CALNHKADWGIRPTDKLIF.

This clone has only a few counts. TCRdb has a much larger clone's protein, which differs at residue 3 from the translation of this DNA, likely because of a read error; what is shown is the protein translated from the DNA. The chain has TRDV2 and TRDJ1; D unclear. TCRdb leaves out the J gene; it was filled in here by matching the DNA to germline. The CDR3 runs to 15 residues. The germline CDR1 and CDR2 sequences are GEAIGNYY and EKD. CDR3 protein: CASDTVGQYTDKLIF. CDR3 coding DNA: TGTGCCAGTGACACCGTTGGACAGTACACCGATAAACTCATCTTT.

This clone occurred a few times. A far larger clone is off by one base, so a read error is likely. Other DNA sequences of this sample code for an identical CDR3. This sequence joins TRDV1 and TRDJ1; 9 nucleotides align to TRDD2. J gave up 0 bases and V 5 bases, and 13 bases lay outside the gene matches. CDR1 and CDR2 (germline): TSWWSYY, QGS. This CDR3 contains 18 residues. The CDR3: CALGNLPTKSTYTDKLIF. DNA of the CDR3: TGTGCTCTTGGGAACCTTCCTACAAAGTCTACGTACACCGATAAACTCATCTTT.

With regard to this clone: TCRdb records a much larger clone's protein for this DNA, with a difference at residue 7 that likely arises from a read error; the protein given is the translation of the DNA. This rearrangement joins TRDV2 to TRDJ1, with a tentative D call TRDD3 (5 bases). The J gene, not given by TCRdb, was assigned here from a germline match of the nucleotide sequence. Germline loops: CDR1 GEAIGNYY, CDR2 EKD. The CDR3 consists of 18 residues. Trimming removed 4 bases at V and 0 bases at J, with 23 bases between. CDR3 sequence (DNA): TGTGCCTGTGAGAAACTGGTGGAATCTGCAACCCACACCGATAAACTCATCTTT. It is translated as CACEKLVESATHTDKLIF.